The 25 T cell receptor beta chains below come from one sample, sequenced in a study of T cells in Graves' hyperthyroidism and ophthalmopathy. Amplification of TCR beta CDR3 regions used RNA as the template. Carried out on the TCR CDR3, a first-round RT-PCR used the HTBI primer set. TCRdb re-analysed the multiplex PCR reads in MiXCR, keeping a single row per CDR3 protein. Found here are a few hundred thousand distinct CDR3 sequences, around 16% of them singletons; the top ten hold about 7%. The sample consisted of blood. These receptors all come from a young woman with Graves' hyperthyroidism.

This clonotype has a handful of counts. The V gene is TRBV10-3, the J gene TRBJ2-5; 11 bases map to TRBD2. The CDR3 is 17 amino acids. Germline assignment: CDR1 ENHRY and CDR2 SYGVKD. J gave up 2 bases and V 0 bases, and 5 bases lay outside the gene matches. This chain's CDR3 is CAISESITSGSQETQYF. The CDR3 DNA sequence: TGTGCCATCAGTGAGTCCATAACTAGCGGGAGTCAAGAGACCCAGTACTTC.

This clonotype was observed a few times. The CDR3 is CASSFQGNPNEKLFF. The CDR3 DNA reads TGCGCCAGCAGCTTCCAGGGGAACCCGAATGAAAAACTGTTTTTT. The rearrangement uses TRBV5-1 and TRBJ1-4; possible D gene TRBD1, 6 bases. The CDR3 loop spans 15 amino acids. The V gene's germline CDR1 is SGHRS and CDR2 YFSETQ. Trimming stripped 2 bases from V and 5 bases from J, with 13 bases between.

This clonotype has ten or more counts. The genes are TRBV20-1 and TRBJ1-5, with D maybe TRBD1 (5 bases). The CDR3 spans 14 residues. Germline V CDR1 and CDR2: DFQATT, SNEGSKA (reference sequence). Trimming removed 3 bases at V and 4 bases at J, with 13 bases between. CDR3 nucleotide sequence: TGCAGTGCTAGCCCTGGGACGGTTAATCAGCCCCAGCATTTT. Protein sequence: CSASPGTVNQPQHF.

This clonotype turned up a few times. Given a much more abundant clone one base away, this may be a read error. The gene calls are TRBV28 and TRBJ2-3, with 10 bases fitting TRBD2. The CDR3 spans 19 residues. Germline V gene data show CDR1 as MDHEN and CDR2 as SYDVKM. CDR3 sequence: CASSLPSGRVTTSTDTRYF. As DNA, the CDR3 is TGTGCCAGCAGTTTACCGAGCGGGAGGGTTACCACTAGCACAGATACGCGGTATTTT.

This clonotype was observed once. The chain combines TRBV28 with TRBJ2-2; D remains ambiguous. Trimming cost V 6 bases and J 4 bases, with 15 bases left between them. This CDR3 contains 15 residues. Germline values: CDR1 MDHEN, CDR2 SYDVKM. The chain's CDR3 is CASSLSTAGTGELFF. In DNA, the CDR3 is TGTGCCAGCAGCCTATCAACAGCAGGCACCGGGGAGCTGTTTTTT.

This clonotype came up many times. This sequence joins TRBV12-3 or TRBV12-4 and TRBJ1-6, with 7 bases lining up with TRBD1. V lost 6 bases, J lost 9 bases, and 11 bases stayed unmatched. This CDR3 has 15 amino acids. DNA for the CDR3: TGTGCCAGCAGCCCAAATCGACAGGGAAGTTCACCCCTCCACTTT. It translates to CASSPNRQGSSPLHF.

This clonotype was detected many times. The CDR3 bases are TGTGCCAGCAGCGTGGTCGACGAGCAGTACTTC. Translating it yields CASSVVDEQYF. The gene calls are TRBV12-3 or TRBV12-4 and TRBJ2-7; no clear D gene. V lost 6 bases to trimming and J lost 5 bases, with 8 bases between them. This CDR3 spans 11 amino acids.

In its sample, this clonotype was seen many times. V and J are TRBV5-1 and TRBJ1-1; TRBD1 is a possible D gene (5 bases). The V end lost 6 bases, the J end lost 4 bases, and 16 bases lay between the germline ends. CDR1 SGHRS and CDR2 YFSETQ come from the germline V gene. The CDR3 totals 14 residues. In nucleotides, the CDR3 is TGCGCCAGCACCCAAGGCAGGGCAACCACTGAAGCTTTCTTT. Encoded protein: CASTQGRATTEAFF.

This sequence joins TRBV15 and TRBJ2-3; D is unresolved. V lost 0 bases and J 4 bases, leaving 14 bases between the germline ends. The CDR3 is 16 amino acids. Per the germline V gene, CDR1 is LNHNV and CDR2 is YYDKDF (reference sequence). The CDR3 here is CATSRDQPATSDTQYF. CDR3 coding DNA: TGTGCCACCAGCAGAGATCAGCCCGCCACGTCAGATACGCAGTATTTT.

In its sample, this clonotype was seen many times. The chain has TRBV28 and TRBJ2-3, with 13 bases aligning to TRBD2. This CDR3 is built from 16 residues. Germline trimming cut 8 bases from V and 5 bases from J; bases unmatched to any gene: 10. CDR1 is MDHEN and CDR2 is SYDVKM in the germline V gene. CDR3 in amino acids: CASPKTSGRFQDTQYF. CDR3 bases: TGTGCCAGCCCGAAGACTAGCGGGAGGTTTCAAGATACGCAGTATTTT.

About this clonotype itself: This may be a read error, as it is one base from a much larger clone. The chain couples TRBV7-2 to TRBJ2-1, with 12 bases identical to TRBD2. V shed 2 bases, J shed 6 bases, and the junction held 5 bases outside the gene matches. CDR1 is SGHTA, CDR2 FQGNSA, per germline. This CDR3 region has 16 residues. CDR3 sequence reads: CASSLSSGRAPNEQFF. The DNA of the CDR3 is TGTGCCAGCAGCTTATCTAGCGGGAGGGCCCCCAATGAGCAGTTCTTC.

As concerns this clonotype: A single base separates this from a much larger clone, so it may be a read error. The J gene is TRBJ1-6, the V gene TRBV30; perhaps TRBD1 as D (5 bases). Looked up from germline, CDR1 is GTSNPN and CDR2 is SVGIG (reference sequence). The CDR3 runs to 14 residues. Trimming cost V 5 bases and J 9 bases, with 17 bases left between them. The CDR3 spells CAWDSGAVGSPLHF. The CDR3 DNA follows: TGTGCCTGGGACTCCGGGGCAGTCGGTTCACCCCTCCACTTT.

This clonotype was picked up many times. The chain is built from TRBV12-3 or TRBV12-4 and TRBJ2-2; no definite D call. This CDR3 has 13 residues. Trimming stripped 5 bases from V and 7 bases from J, with 11 bases between. CDR3 nucleotides: TGTGCCAGCAGTCCCTGGGGTGGCGGGGAGCTGTTTTTT. This translates into CASSPWGGGELFF.

The J gene is TRBJ1-2, the V gene TRBV25-1; D is perhaps TRBD1 (6 bases). V lost 2 bases and J lost 8, with 12 bases in between. In germline, CDR1 is MGHDK, CDR2 SYGVNS. The CDR3 is 13 amino acids. The CDR3 region is CASSEAGDGGYTF. CDR3 nucleotides: TGTGCCAGCAGTGAAGCAGGGGACGGAGGCTACACCTTC.

A few counts support this clonotype. The chain combines TRBV4-1 with TRBJ2-3, with 7 bases that match TRBD2. Germline CDR1 reads MGHRA; CDR2 reads YSYEKL. J was trimmed by 3 bases and V by 2 bases; bases with no gene match: 8. This CDR3 spans 16 amino acids. The CDR3 region has the DNA TGCGCCAGCAGCCAAAGAAGCGGGACGGGGACAGATACGCAGTATTTT. Protein sequence: CASSQRSGTGTDTQYF.

V gene TRBV3-1 combines with J gene TRBJ2-1, with 12 nucleotides matching TRBD2. Germline V CDR1 and CDR2: LGHDT, YNNKEL (reference sequence). The V segment lost 1 base and the J segment 7 bases; nucleotides outside the gene matches: 5. This CDR3 contains 16 residues. CDR3 loop: CASSQGLAGGLNEQFF. CDR3 DNA sequence: TGTGCCAGCAGCCAAGGGCTAGCGGGAGGGCTTAATGAGCAGTTCTTC.

This rearrangement joins TRBV4-1 to TRBJ2-7; D is unresolved. V was pared by 3 bases and J by 4 bases, with 22 bases between. This CDR3 spans 17 amino acids. Germline loops: CDR1 MGHRA, CDR2 YSYEKL. The CDR3 sequence is CASSQTTGPLSPYEQYF. The CDR3 coding sequence is TGCGCCAGCAGCCAGACCACCGGGCCTCTCTCCCCTTACGAGCAGTACTTC.

This clonotype was seen repeatedly, ten times or more. V is TRBV28 and J is TRBJ2-7, with 11 positions matching TRBD2. After removal of 5 bases from V and 3 bases from J, the junction contained 3 bases not matched to a gene. The CDR3 extends over 14 amino acids. Germline V gene lookup returns CDR1 MDHEN and CDR2 SYDVKM. CDR3: CASSPGLAVYEQYF. CDR3 bases: TGTGCCAGCAGTCCGGGACTAGCGGTCTACGAGCAGTACTTC.

This clonotype was seen ten or more times. The chain recombines TRBV6-1 with TRBJ2-7; TRBD2 matches at 11 bases. Unmatched junction bases numbered 6, after V lost 7 bases and J lost 4 bases. CDR3 size: 14 residues. Per germline, CDR1 MNHNS and CDR2 SASEGT. The CDR3 loop reads CASISLAGEYEQYF. The CDR3 coding sequence is TGTGCCAGCATATCACTAGCGGGAGAGTACGAGCAGTACTTC.

The chain has TRBV7-9 and TRBJ2-1; 10 nucleotides agree with TRBD2. The junction had 7 bases not matched to a gene; V was cut back by 5 bases and J by 6 bases. Per the germline V gene, CDR1 is SEHNR and CDR2 is FQNEAQ (reference sequence). CDR3 size: 15 residues. The CDR3 reads CASSTRTSGSNEQFF. In DNA, the CDR3 is TGTGCCAGCAGCACCCGGACTAGCGGCAGCAATGAGCAGTTCTTC.

This clonotype was counted between two and nine times. V gene TRBV7-9 combines with J gene TRBJ1-3; D gene unclear. Trimming cost V 5 bases and J 1 base, with 18 bases left between them. The length of the CDR3 is 17 residues. CDR1 and CDR2 (germline): SEHNR, FQNEAQ (reference sequence). The CDR3 DNA reads as TGTGCCAGCAGCCCCCCCGGCGCCGTAGAGTCTGGAAACACCATATATTTT. Protein product: CASSPPGAVESGNTIYF.

This clonotype showed up just a few times. V and J are TRBV3-1 and TRBJ2-1; D may be TRBD2 (6 bases). V was clipped by 8 bases and J by 9 bases, with 17 bases between them. Germline assignment: CDR1 LGHDT and CDR2 YNNKEL (reference sequence). The CDR3 sequence is 13 residues long. Written as DNA, the CDR3 is TGTGCCAGCCGGGGCGGGGAGTATAGTGAGCAGTTCTTC. Amino acid sequence: CASRGGEYSEQFF.

This clonotype has a count of ten or more. CDR3 nucleotides: TGTGCCAGCAGCCCAACTAGCGGTACCTACGAGCAGTACTTC. Translating gives CASSPTSGTYEQYF. This chain uses TRBV7-2 with TRBJ2-7, with TRBD2 matching 8 bases. Unmatched junction bases numbered 5, after V lost 5 bases and J lost 2 bases. Germline loops: CDR1 SGHTA, CDR2 FQGNSA. This CDR3 is built from 14 residues.

This clonotype was seen at least ten times. The chain has TRBV2 and TRBJ1-2, with D uncertain. V lost 1 base and J 4 bases, leaving 13 bases between the germline ends. The germline V gene has CDR1 SNHLY and CDR2 FYNNEI. CDR3 size: 15 residues. The CDR3 reads CASSEGLQRFYGYTF. The CDR3 DNA sequence: TGTGCCAGCAGTGAAGGGCTACAGAGATTCTATGGCTACACCTTC.

The rearrangement joins TRBV4-1 to TRBJ1-1; D unclear. The germline V and J ends were trimmed by 4 bases and 1 base, with 10 bases remaining between them. Germline V lookup: CDR1 MGHRA, CDR2 YSYEKL. This CDR3 is built from 14 residues. DNA of the CDR3: TGCGCCAGCAGCCCTTTGTGGGGGAACACTGAAGCTTTCTTT. As protein: CASSPLWGNTEAFF.